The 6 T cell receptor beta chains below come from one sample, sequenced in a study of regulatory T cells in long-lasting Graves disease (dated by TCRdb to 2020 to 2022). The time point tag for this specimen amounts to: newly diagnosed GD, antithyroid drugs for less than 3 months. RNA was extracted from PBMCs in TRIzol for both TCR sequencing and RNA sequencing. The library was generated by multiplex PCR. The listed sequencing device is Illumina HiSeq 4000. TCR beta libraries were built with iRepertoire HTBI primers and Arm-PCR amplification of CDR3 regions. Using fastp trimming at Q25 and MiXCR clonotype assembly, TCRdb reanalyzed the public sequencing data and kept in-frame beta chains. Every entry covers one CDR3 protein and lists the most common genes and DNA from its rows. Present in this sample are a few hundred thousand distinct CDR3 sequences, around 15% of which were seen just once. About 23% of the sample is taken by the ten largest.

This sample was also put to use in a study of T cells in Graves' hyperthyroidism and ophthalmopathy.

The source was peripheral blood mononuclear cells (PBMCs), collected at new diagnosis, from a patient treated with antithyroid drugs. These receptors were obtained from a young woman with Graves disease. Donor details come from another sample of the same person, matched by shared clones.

The CDR3 here is CASSQAPPARGYNEQFF. CDR3 bases: TGTGCCAGCAGCCAAGCCCCGCCAGCTAGAGGCTACAATGAGCAGTTCTTC. The chain recombines TRBV3-1 with TRBJ2-1, with unresolved D. The CDR3 spans 17 residues. Germline CDR1 is LGHDT and CDR2 is YNNKEL (reference sequence). With 1 base removed from V and 3 bases from J, the gap between germline ends came to 16 bases.

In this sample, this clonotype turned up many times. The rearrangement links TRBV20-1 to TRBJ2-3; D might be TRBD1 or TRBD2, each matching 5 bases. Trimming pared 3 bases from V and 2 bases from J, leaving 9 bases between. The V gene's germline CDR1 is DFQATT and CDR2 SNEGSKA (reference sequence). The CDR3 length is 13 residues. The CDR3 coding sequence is TGCAGTGCTAGTACGGGACCCACAGATACGCAGTATTTT. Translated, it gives CSASTGPTDTQYF.

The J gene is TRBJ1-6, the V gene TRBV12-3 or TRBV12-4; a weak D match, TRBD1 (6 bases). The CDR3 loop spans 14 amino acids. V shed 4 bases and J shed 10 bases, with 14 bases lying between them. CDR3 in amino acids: CASSSLQGESPLHF. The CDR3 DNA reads TGTGCCAGCAGTTCCTTACAGGGCGAATCACCCCTCCACTTT.

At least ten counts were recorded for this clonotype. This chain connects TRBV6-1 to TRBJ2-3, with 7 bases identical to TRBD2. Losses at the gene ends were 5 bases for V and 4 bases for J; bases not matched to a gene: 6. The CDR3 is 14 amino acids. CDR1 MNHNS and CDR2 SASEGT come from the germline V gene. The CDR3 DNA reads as TGTGCCAGCAGTCCCGGACTAGGTCCAGATACGCAGTATTTT. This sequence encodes CASSPGLGPDTQYF.

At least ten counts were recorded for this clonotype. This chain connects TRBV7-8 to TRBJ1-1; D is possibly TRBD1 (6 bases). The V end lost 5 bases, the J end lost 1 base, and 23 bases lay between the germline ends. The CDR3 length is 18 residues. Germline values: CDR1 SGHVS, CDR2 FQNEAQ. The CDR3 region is CASSRQALTGQRNTEAFF. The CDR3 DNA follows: TGTGCCAGCAGCCGCCAAGCCTTGACAGGCCAAAGGAACACTGAAGCTTTCTTT.

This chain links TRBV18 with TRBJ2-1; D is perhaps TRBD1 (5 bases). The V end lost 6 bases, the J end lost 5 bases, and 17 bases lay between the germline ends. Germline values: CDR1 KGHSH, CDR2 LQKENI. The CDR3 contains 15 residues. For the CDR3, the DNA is TGTGCCAGCTCGCAACAGGAATATCTGGACAATGAGCAGTTCTTC. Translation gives CASSQQEYLDNEQFF. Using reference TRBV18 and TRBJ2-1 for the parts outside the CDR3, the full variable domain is NAGVMQNPRHLVRRRGQEARLRCSPMKGHSHVYWYRQLPEEGLKFMVYLQKENIIDESGMPKERFSAEFPKEGPSILRIQQVVRGDSAAYFCASSQQEYLDNEQFFGPGTRLTVL.